This T cell receptor (beta chain) was profiled in a study of T cell responses to AZD1222 COVID-19 vaccine. Here immunoSEQ multiplex PCR was the method, and the copy in TCRdb shows in-frame clones only, minus some. The sample yields approximately 94,000 clones, about 86% seen once. Study results and caveats: Per reports, nearly half of all spike-specific TCRs target regions that are unmutated in variants. Two AZD1222 administrations were followed by greater Spike-specific TCR breadth and depth.

About this clone itself: Antigen specificity is unknown.

The TCR sequence derives from an adult in good health. This specimen was peripheral blood, taken on day 0 of AZD1222 vaccination.

CDR3 in amino acids: CASSYSRGEIKRANYGYTF. The DNA of the CDR3 is TGTGCCAGCAGTTACTCGAGAGGCGAGATAAAGAGAGCTAACTATGGCTACACCTTC. The chain recombines TRBV6-2 or TRBV6-3 with TRBJ1-2; D not resolved. The length of the CDR3 is 19 residues. Germline-derived CDR1 and CDR2 are MNHEY and SVGEGT. Trimming left V 0 bases short and J 0 bases short, with 20 bases between.